Each of the 15 T cell receptor beta chains below was sequenced from the same sample in a study of CXCR3-negative and CXCR3-positive naive CD8 T cells. 5' RACE that incorporated UMI labels was used to prepare the TRB cDNA libraries. From the 5' RACE reads, TCRdb lists one entry per CDR3 protein and no DNA. The ten top clones account for approximately 1%, within a sample of about 90,000 distinct CDR3 sequences. Sequenced material: naive CXCR3- CD8+ T cells from blood. Regarding subset: CD45RO-CCR7+CD27+CD95- naive CD8+ T cells lacking CXCR3 (TNR3-). The receptors were sampled from a human donor in good health. Some clones in this sample may be carry-over from other donors' samples.

V gene TRBV29-1 combines with J gene TRBJ2-2; the D gene TCRdb calls, TRBD1, cannot be checked with no DNA. The germline V gene encodes CDR1 SQVTM and CDR2 ANQGSEA. CDR3 length: 14 amino acids. CDR3: CSVYGTGDTGELFF.

The chain has TRBV7-9 and TRBJ2-1; the TRBD2 assignment by TCRdb is unverifiable without DNA. This CDR3 is built from 16 residues. Germline V lookup: CDR1 SEHNR, CDR2 FQNEAQ (reference sequence). The CDR3 loop is CASSSKGLAGVHEQFF.

CDR3 residues: CSARAWGQTYEQYF. This sequence joins TRBV20-1 and TRBJ2-7; without DNA, the TCRdb call of TRBD1 cannot be checked. Germline CDR1 reads DFQATT; CDR2 reads SNEGSKA (reference sequence). This CDR3 has 14 residues.

The chain recombines TRBV6-5 with TRBJ2-1; as DNA is missing, the TRBD1 call by TCRdb cannot be tested. The V gene's germline CDR1 is MNHEY and CDR2 SVGAGI. The CDR3 has 15 residues. The chain's CDR3 is CASSPEVGSYNEQFF.

Measured by frequency, this clonotype is medium-sized (0.01 to 0.1%). The V and J genes are TRBV19 and TRBJ1-5. Germline loops: CDR1 LNHDA, CDR2 SQIVND (reference sequence). CDR3 length equals 12 residues. CDR3 residues: CARSVSNQPEHF.

The rearrangement uses TRBV29-1 and TRBJ2-2. Germline CDR1 SQVTM, CDR2 ANQGSEA. This CDR3 comprises 13 residues. The CDR3 protein is CSVEKKSAGELFF.

The CDR3 sequence: CSVGDLYNEQFF. The genes are TRBV29-1 and TRBJ2-1. Germline assignment: CDR1 SQVTM and CDR2 ANQGSEA. The CDR3 loop spans 12 amino acids.

The chain joins TRBV5-1 to TRBJ2-7; TCRdb calls TRBD1, which cannot be checked without DNA. From germline, CDR1 is SGHRS and CDR2 YFSETQ. The CDR3 has 15 residues. The CDR3 reads CASSYGQLDSYEQYF.

The V gene is TRBV2, the J gene TRBJ2-3; TCRdb indicates TRBD1, and absent DNA this call remains unverified. The CDR3 is 16 amino acids. Germline CDR1 and CDR2: SNHLY and FYNNEI. CDR3: CASSETTTPSTDTQYF.

The V call is TRBV29-1, the J call TRBJ1-5. CDR3 length: 13 amino acids. Looked up from germline, CDR1 is SQVTM and CDR2 is ANQGSEA. This CDR3 reads CSVALNSNQPQHF.

The chain combines TRBV7-2 with TRBJ2-7; no DNA is available, so the TRBD2 call from TCRdb remains unchecked. This CDR3 has 14 residues. Germline CDR1 is SGHTA and CDR2 is FQGNSA. The CDR3 loop reads CASSLGTSGNKQYF. The full variable domain, with the rest looked up from reference TRBV7-2 and TRBJ2-7, is GAGVSQSPSNKVTEKGKDVELRCDPISGHTALYWYRQSLGQGLEFLIYFQGNSAPDKSGLPSDRFSAERTGGSVSTLTIQRTQQEDSAVYLCASSLGTSGNKQYFGPGTRLTVT.

The chain links TRBV6-5 to TRBJ2-2; TCRdb outputs TRBD2, but without DNA this stays unchecked. This CDR3 comprises 20 residues. Germline V gene data show CDR1 as MNHEY and CDR2 as SVGAGI. This chain's CDR3 is CASSYSILLAGDPGTGELFF.

V and J are TRBV28 and TRBJ2-1; TCRdb names TRBD1, which stays unverified in the absence of DNA. The CDR3 totals 15 residues. The germline CDR1 and CDR2 sequences are MDHEN and SYDVKM. The CDR3 loop is CASGLTGLAYNEQFF.

The chain recombines TRBV12-3 or TRBV12-4 with TRBJ2-3; TCRdb proposes TRBD1, but this gene call is untestable without DNA. The CDR3 is made up of 15 amino acids. This chain's CDR3 is CASSLVGGLTDTQYF.

This chain uses TRBV5-1 with TRBJ1-1. Per germline, CDR1 SGHRS and CDR2 YFSETQ. The CDR3 totals 15 residues. The CDR3 spells CASSLTGQTNTEAFF.